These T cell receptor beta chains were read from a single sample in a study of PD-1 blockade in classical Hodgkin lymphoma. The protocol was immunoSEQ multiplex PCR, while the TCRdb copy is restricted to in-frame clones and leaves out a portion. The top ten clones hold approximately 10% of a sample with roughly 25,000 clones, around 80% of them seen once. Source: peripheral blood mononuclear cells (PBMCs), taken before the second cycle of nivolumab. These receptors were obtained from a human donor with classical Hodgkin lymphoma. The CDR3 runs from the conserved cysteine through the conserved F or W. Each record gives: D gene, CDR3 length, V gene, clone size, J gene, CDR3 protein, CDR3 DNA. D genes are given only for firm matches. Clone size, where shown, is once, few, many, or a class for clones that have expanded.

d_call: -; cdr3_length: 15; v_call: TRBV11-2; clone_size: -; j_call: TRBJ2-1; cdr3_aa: CASSLEGGSHNEQFF; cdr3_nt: TGTGCCAGCAGCTTAGAAGGGGGATCCCACAATGAGCAGTTCTTC
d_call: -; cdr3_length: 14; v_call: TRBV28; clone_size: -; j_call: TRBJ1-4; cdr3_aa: CASSFLTGGEKLFF; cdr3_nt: TGTGCCAGCAGTTTCCTGACAGGAGGGGAAAAACTGTTTTTT
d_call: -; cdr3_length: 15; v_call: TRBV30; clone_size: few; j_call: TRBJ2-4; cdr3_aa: CAWNHRSLAKNIQYF; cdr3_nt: TGTGCCTGGAATCACAGGAGTCTAGCCAAAAACATTCAGTACTTC
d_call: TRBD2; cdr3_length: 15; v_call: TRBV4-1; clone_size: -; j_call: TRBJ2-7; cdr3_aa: CASSPLAGASYEQYF; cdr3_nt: TGCGCCAGCAGTCCACTAGCGGGGGCGAGCTACGAGCAGTACTTC
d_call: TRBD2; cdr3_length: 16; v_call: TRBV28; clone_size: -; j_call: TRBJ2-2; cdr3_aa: CASSPPSGGHTGELFF; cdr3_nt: TGTGCCAGCAGTCCTCCTAGCGGGGGACACACCGGGGAGCTGTTTTTT
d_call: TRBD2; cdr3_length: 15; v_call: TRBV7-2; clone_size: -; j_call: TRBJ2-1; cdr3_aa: CASSYDRAGWSEQFF; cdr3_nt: TGTGCCAGCAGCTATGACAGAGCGGGGTGGAGTGAGCAGTTCTTC
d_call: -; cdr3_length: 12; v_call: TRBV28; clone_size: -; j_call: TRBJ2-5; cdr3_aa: CASGEQGETQYF; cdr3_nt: TGTGCCAGCGGTGAACAGGGCGAGACCCAGTACTTC
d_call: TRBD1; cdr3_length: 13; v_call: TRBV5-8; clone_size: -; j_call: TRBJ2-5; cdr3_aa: CASTNRGVWTQYF; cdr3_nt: TGTGCCAGTACTAACAGGGGAGTGTGGACCCAGTACTTC
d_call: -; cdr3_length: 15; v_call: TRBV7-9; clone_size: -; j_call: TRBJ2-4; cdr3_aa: CASSPNFLATAIQYF; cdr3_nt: TGTGCCAGCAGCCCCAATTTCCTGGCCACGGCCATTCAGTACTTC
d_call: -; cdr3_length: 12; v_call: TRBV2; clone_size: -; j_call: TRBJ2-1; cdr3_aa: CASSDTGDEQFF; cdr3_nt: TGTGCCAGCAGCGATACAGGCGATGAGCAGTTCTTC
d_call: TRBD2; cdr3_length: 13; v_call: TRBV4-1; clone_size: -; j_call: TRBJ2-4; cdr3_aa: CASSQTSGNIQYF; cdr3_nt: TGCGCCAGCAGCCAAACTAGCGGAAACATTCAGTACTTC
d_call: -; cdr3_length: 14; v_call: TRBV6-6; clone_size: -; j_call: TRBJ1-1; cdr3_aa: CASSRQEEGTEAFF; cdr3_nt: TGTGCCAGCAGCCGACAGGAAGAGGGTACTGAAGCTTTCTTT
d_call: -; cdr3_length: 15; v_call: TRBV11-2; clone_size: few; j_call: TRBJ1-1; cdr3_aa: CASSLDWGMNTEAFF; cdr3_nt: TGTGCCAGCAGCTTAGATTGGGGAATGAACACTGAAGCTTTCTTT
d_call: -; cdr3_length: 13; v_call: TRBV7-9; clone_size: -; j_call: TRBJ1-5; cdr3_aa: CASSFEGNQPQHF; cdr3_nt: TGTGCCAGCAGCTTTGAAGGGAATCAGCCCCAGCATTTT
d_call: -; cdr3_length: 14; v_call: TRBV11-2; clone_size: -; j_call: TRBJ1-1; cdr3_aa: CASSTRQGGTEAFF; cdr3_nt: TGTGCCAGCAGCACTAGACAAGGGGGCACTGAAGCTTTCTTT
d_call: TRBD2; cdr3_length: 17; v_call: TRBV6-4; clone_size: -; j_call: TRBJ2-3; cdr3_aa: CASSDGLAGGPTDTQYF; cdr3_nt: TGTGCCAGCAGTGACGGACTAGCGGGGGGGCCCACAGATACGCAGTATTTT
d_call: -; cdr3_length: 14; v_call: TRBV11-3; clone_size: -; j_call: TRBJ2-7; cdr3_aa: CASSLRGRFHEQYF; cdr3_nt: TGTGCCAGCAGCTTACGGGGAAGGTTCCACGAGCAGTACTTC
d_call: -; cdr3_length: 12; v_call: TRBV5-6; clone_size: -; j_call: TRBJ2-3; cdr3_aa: CASSFGPDTQYF; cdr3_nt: TGTGCCAGCAGCTTTGGGCCAGATACGCAGTATTTT
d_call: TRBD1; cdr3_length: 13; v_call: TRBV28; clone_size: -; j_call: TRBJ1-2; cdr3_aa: CATQTGADYGYTF; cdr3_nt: TGTGCCACCCAAACAGGGGCGGACTATGGCTACACCTTC
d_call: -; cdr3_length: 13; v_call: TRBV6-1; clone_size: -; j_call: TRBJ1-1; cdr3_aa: CAILPRGNTEAFF; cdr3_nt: TGTGCCATCCTCCCCCGGGGAAACACTGAAGCTTTCTTT
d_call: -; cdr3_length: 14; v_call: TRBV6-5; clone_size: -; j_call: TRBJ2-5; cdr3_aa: CASSYSGNGETQYF; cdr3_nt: TGTGCCAGCAGTTACTCCGGGAATGGAGAGACCCAGTACTTC
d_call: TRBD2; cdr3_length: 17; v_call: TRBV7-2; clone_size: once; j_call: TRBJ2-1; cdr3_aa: CASSLVVGLAGYNEQFF; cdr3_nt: TGTGCCAGCAGCTTGGTGGTCGGGCTAGCGGGATACAATGAGCAGTTCTTC